This T cell receptor beta chain was captured by sequencing in a study of blood T cell repertoires in COVID-19. The CDR3 extends over 14 amino acids. Per the germline V gene, CDR1 is LNHDA and CDR2 is SQIVND (reference sequence). Trimming cost V 5 bases and J 0 bases, with 8 bases left between them. Measured with immunoSEQ multiplex PCR; TCRdb has only the in-frame clones, and not every one. The sample lists about 36,000 clones, 81% occurring once. The source material was peripheral blood. The chain employs TRBV19 and TRBJ1-5, with unresolved D. This receptor was obtained from a human donor in a cohort sampled during active or convalescent COVID-19. The donor label of this sample is uncertain. CDR3 sequence: CASSFGVSNQPQHF. The CDR3 nucleotides are TGTGCCAGTAGTTTCGGGGTTAGCAATCAGCCCCAGCATTTT.